Listed below are T cell receptor beta chains from one sample, sequenced in a study of T-cell reconstitution after alpha-beta-depleted transplantation in children. TCRdb ran MiXCR on the PCR reads and lists one entry per CDR3 protein. The sample holds fewer than 550,000 distinct CDR3 sequences; about an eighth are singletons and the top ten take less than 15%. Sequenced material: PBMCs, mostly from graft donor cells, taken 180 days after TCRalphabeta/CD19-depleted stem cell transplant. The receptors were sampled from a female patient between 2 and 15 years old who had a stem cell transplant for aplastic anemia, so the T cells may come from the graft donor. Both conserved end residues are part of each CDR3. The D gene is left open where the match is weak. Not all rows give a size; the values are once, few, many and, for expanded clones, a class.

>NA|NA|TRBV18|TRBJ2-7
TGTGCCAGCTCACCACCTGAAACCGTGCGTTGGGGGCACTCCTACGAGCAGTACTTC
CASSPPETVRWGHSYEQYF
>NA|few|TRBV7-9|TRBJ2-1
TGTGCCAGCAGCCCTGTGCTGGAGGGGCAGTTCTTC
CASSPVLEGQFF
>TRBD1|NA|TRBV5-1|TRBJ1-2
TGCGCCAGCAGCTTGGGCCCCGGGACAGACTATGGCTACACCTTC
CASSLGPGTDYGYTF
>TRBD2|NA|TRBV6-2/TRBV6-3|TRBJ2-1
TGTGCCAGCAGTTACTCCCCCTCAGCGGGACGGTCCTACAATGAGCAGTTCTTC
CASSYSPSAGRSYNEQFF
>NA|NA|TRBV19|TRBJ2-5
TGTGCCAGTAGTAATCTGGGCAGGGCAGGGGAGACCCAGTACTTC
CASSNLGRAGETQYF
>NA|few|TRBV28|TRBJ2-7
TGTGCCAGCAGCTTTCCGGGACCGACGGTCGAGCAGTACTTC
CASSFPGPTVEQYF
>NA|few|TRBV7-6|TRBJ2-7
TGTGCCAGCAGCTTAACTAGTTTTACCTACGAGCAGTACTTC
CASSLTSFTYEQYF
>TRBD1|few|TRBV9|TRBJ1-2
TGTGCCAGCAGCGTAGCCCACACAGGGGGCAGCTATGGCTACACCTTC
CASSVAHTGGSYGYTF
>NA|few|TRBV7-9|TRBJ1-1
TGTGCCAGCAGCTCCCCGGCCGGGGGCGAAAACACTGAAGCTTTCTTT
CASSSPAGGENTEAFF
>TRBD1|NA|TRBV24-1|TRBJ1-4
TGTGCCACCAGTGATGCCGGGACAGGGGACGAAAAACTGTTTTTT
CATSDAGTGDEKLFF
>NA|NA|TRBV18|TRBJ2-1
TGTGCCAGCTCACTATACGGGACACCGACCAATGAGCAGTTCTTC
CASSLYGTPTNEQFF
>TRBD2|NA|TRBV20-1|TRBJ2-7
TGCAGTGCTAGGTGGACTAGCGGGGGAATCTACGAGCAGTACTTC
CSARWTSGGIYEQYF
>TRBD2|few|TRBV20-1|TRBJ2-3
TGCAGTGCTCCCGGGACTAGCGGGAGCGGCACAGATACGCAGTATTTT
CSAPGTSGSGTDTQYF
>NA|NA|TRBV7-2|TRBJ1-6
TGTGCCAGCAGCTTAGACTGGGATTCACCCCTCCACTTT
CASSLDWDSPLHF
>TRBD2|few|TRBV13|TRBJ2-1
TGTGCCAGCAGCCCTAGGGGTTGGGCTAGCGGGAGCTCCTACAATGAGCAGTTCTTC
CASSPRGWASGSSYNEQFF
>TRBD2|few|TRBV20-1|TRBJ2-1
TGCAGTGCCGTTAGCGCTGGGACTACGTACAATGAGCAGTTCTTC
CSAVSAGTTYNEQFF
>NA|NA|TRBV27|TRBJ1-5
TGTGCCAGCACGAGTCATACAGGGAGTCAGCCCCAGCATTTT
CASTSHTGSQPQHF
>TRBD2|NA|TRBV28|TRBJ2-1
TGTGCCAGCATTTCTAGCGGGAGGGCCCGCGAGCAGTTCTTC
CASISSGRAREQFF
>TRBD2|NA|TRBV20-1|TRBJ2-1
TGCAGTGTGTCCCCCACCGGGACTAGCGGGGCAATTCCCAACAATGAGCAGTTCTTC
CSVSPTGTSGAIPNNEQFF
>TRBD2|few|TRBV7-8|TRBJ2-7
TGTGCCAGCAGCCTCAGGACTAGCGGGATCTACGAGCAGTACTTC
CASSLRTSGIYEQYF
>TRBD2|few|TRBV6-2/TRBV6-3|TRBJ2-5
TGTGCCAGCAGTTACGGAAGGCTAGCGGGAGACGGAGAGACCCAGTACTTC
CASSYGRLAGDGETQYF
>TRBD1|NA|TRBV28|TRBJ1-1
TGTGCCAGCAGTTCGAGGGCAGGGGGAGGAACTGAAGCTTTCTTT
CASSSRAGGGTEAFF
>TRBD2|NA|TRBV10-3|TRBJ2-2
TGTGCCATCAGACGACTAGCGGAGAGCACCGGGGAGCTGTTTTTT
CAIRRLAESTGELFF
>NA|few|TRBV28|TRBJ1-5
TGTGCCAGCAGTTTACTTTCCCCGGGCCGGTCGGGATTGCCCCAGCATTTT
CASSLLSPGRSGLPQHF
>NA|NA|TRBV27|TRBJ2-1
TGTGCCAGCAGTCCCGACAGGTACCCCTACAATGAGCAGTTCTTC
CASSPDRYPYNEQFF
>TRBD2|NA|TRBV28|TRBJ2-1
TGTGCTAGCATAGGTAGCGGGAATGAGCAGTTCTTC
CASIGSGNEQFF
>TRBD2|NA|TRBV15|TRBJ2-3
TGTGCCACCAGCAGAGATAGCGGGTCCTCTAGCACAGATACGCAGTATTTT
CATSRDSGSSSTDTQYF
>NA|NA|TRBV7-2|TRBJ2-4
TGTGCCAGCAGCTTAGCGAGGGCACGACTAGCCAAAAACATTCAGTACTTC
CASSLARARLAKNIQYF
>TRBD2|few|TRBV11-2|TRBJ2-3
TGTGCCAGCAGATCAGGAGGGCTAGCGGGAGGCCTAGCGACAGATACGCAGTATTTT
CASRSGGLAGGLATDTQYF
>NA|many|TRBV12-3/TRBV12-4|TRBJ1-5
TGTGCCAGCAGTTTTTACTCAAAAGCGAGCAATCAGCCCCAGCATTTT
CASSFYSKASNQPQHF
>NA|few|TRBV27|TRBJ1-1
TGTGCCAGCAGACGCCTGGTGGGGAACACTGAAGCTTTCTTT
CASRRLVGNTEAFF
>TRBD2|NA|TRBV27|TRBJ2-1
TGTGCCAGCAGTGTAATGGGGGAGGGACCCCGTGATGGTGAGCAGTTCTTC
CASSVMGEGPRDGEQFF
>TRBD1|NA|TRBV11-2|TRBJ1-1
TGTGCCAGCAGCTTAGGGACAGGCATGGGTTGGACTGAAGCTTTCTTT
CASSLGTGMGWTEAFF
>NA|many|TRBV28|TRBJ2-1
TGTGCCAGCAGTTTATGGCCCCGGGCAAATGAGCAGTTCTTC
CASSLWPRANEQFF